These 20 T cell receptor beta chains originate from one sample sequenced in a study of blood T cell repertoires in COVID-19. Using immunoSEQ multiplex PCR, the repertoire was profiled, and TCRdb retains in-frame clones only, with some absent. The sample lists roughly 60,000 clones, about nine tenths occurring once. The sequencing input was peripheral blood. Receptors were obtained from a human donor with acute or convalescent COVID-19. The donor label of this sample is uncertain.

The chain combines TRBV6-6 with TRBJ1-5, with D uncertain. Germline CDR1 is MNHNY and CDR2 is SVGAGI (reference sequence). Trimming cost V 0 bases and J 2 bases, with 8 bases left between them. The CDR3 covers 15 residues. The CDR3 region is CASSYSRGGNQPQHF. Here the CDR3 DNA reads TGTGCCAGCAGTTACTCGCGGGGAGGCAATCAGCCCCAGCATTTT.

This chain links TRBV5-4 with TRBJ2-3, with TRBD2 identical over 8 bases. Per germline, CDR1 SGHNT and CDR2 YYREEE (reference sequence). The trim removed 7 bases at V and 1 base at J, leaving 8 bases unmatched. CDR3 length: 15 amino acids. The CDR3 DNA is TGTGCCAGCGGGCCCGGGGGGGGCGGCACAGATACGCAGTATTTT. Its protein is CASGPGGGGTDTQYF.

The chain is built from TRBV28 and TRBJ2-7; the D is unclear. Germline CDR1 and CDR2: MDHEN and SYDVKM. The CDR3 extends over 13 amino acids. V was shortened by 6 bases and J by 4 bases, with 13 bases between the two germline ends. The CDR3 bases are TGTGCCAGCAGAAAGGAGCAGAAGTACGAGCAGTACTTC. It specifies CASRKEQKYEQYF.

The CDR3 DNA sequence: TGTGCCAGCAGCCCCACCCGGACAGGACCCGGGCATTTT. As protein: CASSPTRTGPGHF. The J gene is TRBJ1-5, the V gene TRBV5-8, with 7 bases identical to TRBD1. Germline V gives CDR1 SGHTS, CDR2 YDEGEE. The CDR3 is 13 amino acids. V lost 4 bases and J lost 15; bases outside the gene matches: 13. Combining the CDR3 with reference TRBV5-8 and TRBJ1-5 gives the whole variable domain EAGVTQSPTHLIKTRGQQATLRCSPISGHTSVYWYQQALGLGLQFLLWYDEGEERNRGNFPPRFSGRQFPNYSSELNVNALELEDSALYLCASSPTRTGPGHFGDGTRLSIL.

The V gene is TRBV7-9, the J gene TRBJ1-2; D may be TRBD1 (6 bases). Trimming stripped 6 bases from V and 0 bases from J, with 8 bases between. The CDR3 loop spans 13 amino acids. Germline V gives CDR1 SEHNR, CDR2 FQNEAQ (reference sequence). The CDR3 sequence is CASSGQTNYGYTF. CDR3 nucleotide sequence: TGTGCCAGCAGTGGACAGACTAACTATGGCTACACCTTC.

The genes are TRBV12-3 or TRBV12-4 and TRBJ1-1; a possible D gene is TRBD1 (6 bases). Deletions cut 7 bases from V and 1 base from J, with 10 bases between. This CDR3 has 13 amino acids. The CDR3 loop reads CASKRTENTEAFF. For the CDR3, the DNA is TGTGCCAGCAAAAGGACAGAGAACACTGAAGCTTTCTTT.

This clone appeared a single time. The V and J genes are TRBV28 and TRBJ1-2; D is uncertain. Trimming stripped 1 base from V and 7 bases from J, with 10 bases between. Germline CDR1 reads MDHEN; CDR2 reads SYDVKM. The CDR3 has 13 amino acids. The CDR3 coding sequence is TGTGCCAGCAGTTTATCTCGGGGAACTGGCTACACCTTC. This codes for CASSLSRGTGYTF.

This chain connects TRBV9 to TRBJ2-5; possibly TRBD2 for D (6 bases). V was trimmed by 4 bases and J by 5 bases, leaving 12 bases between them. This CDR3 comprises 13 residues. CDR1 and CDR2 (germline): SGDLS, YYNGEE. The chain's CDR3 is CASSLGLGETQYF. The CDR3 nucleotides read TGTGCCAGCAGCCTGGGACTTGGGGAGACCCAGTACTTC.

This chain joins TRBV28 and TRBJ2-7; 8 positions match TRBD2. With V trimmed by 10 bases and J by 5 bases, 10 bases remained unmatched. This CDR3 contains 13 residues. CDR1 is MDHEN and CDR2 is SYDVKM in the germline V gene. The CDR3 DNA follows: TGTGCCATAGCCGGGACTAGGTTCCACGAGCAGTACTTC. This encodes CAIAGTRFHEQYF.

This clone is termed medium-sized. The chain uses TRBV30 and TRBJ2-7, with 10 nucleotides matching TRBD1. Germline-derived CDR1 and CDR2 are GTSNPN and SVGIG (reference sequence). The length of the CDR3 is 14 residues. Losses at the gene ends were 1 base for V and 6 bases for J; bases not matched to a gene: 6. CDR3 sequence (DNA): TGTGCCTGGAGTGAGACCGGGACAGGGGTCGAGCAGTACGTC. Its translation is CAWSETGTGVEQYV.

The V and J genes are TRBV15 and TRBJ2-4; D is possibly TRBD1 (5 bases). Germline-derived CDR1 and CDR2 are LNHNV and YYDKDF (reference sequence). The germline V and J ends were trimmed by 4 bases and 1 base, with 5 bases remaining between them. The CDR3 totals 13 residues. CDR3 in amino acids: CATSTGAKNIQYF. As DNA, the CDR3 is TGTGCCACCAGCACAGGGGCCAAAAACATTCAGTACTTC.

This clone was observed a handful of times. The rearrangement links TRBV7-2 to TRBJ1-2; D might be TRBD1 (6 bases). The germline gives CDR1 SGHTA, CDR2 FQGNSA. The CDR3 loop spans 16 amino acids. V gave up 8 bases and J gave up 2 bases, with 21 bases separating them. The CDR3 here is CASATGRGRSNYGYTF. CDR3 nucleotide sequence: TGTGCCAGCGCCACAGGGAGGGGCCGATCGAACTATGGCTACACCTTC.

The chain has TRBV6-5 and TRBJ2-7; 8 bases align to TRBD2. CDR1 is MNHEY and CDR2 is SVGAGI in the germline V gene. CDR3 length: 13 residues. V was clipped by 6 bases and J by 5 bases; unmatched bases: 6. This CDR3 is CASRTGTSDEQYF. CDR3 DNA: TGTGCCAGCAGGACCGGGACTAGTGACGAGCAGTACTTC.

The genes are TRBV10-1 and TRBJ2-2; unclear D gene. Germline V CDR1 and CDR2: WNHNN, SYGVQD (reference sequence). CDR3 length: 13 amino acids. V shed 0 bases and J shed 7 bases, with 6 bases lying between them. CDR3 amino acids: CASSESVSGELFF. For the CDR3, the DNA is TGCGCCAGCAGTGAGTCGGTGAGCGGGGAGCTGTTTTTT.

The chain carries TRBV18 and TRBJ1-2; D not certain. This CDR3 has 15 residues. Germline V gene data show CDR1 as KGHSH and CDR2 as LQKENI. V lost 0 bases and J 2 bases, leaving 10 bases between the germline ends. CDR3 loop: CASSPPASTNYGYTF. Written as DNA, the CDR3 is TGTGCCAGCTCACCACCGGCTTCCACAAACTATGGCTACACCTTC.

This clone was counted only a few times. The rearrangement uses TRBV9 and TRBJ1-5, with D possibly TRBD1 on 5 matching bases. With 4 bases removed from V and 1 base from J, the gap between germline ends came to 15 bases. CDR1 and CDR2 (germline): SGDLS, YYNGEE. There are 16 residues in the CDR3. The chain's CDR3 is CASSPGVGASNQPQHF. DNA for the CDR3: TGTGCCAGCAGCCCCGGCGTAGGGGCCAGCAATCAGCCCCAGCATTTT.

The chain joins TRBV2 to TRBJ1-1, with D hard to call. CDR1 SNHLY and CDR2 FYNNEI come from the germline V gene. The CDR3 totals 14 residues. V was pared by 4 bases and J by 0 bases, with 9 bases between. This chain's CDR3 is CASSVEAMNTEAFF. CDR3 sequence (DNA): TGTGCCAGCAGTGTGGAGGCGATGAACACTGAAGCTTTCTTT. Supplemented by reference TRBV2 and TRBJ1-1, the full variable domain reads EPEVTQTPSHQVTQMGQEVILRCVPISNHLYFYWYRQILGQKVEFLVSFYNNEISEKSEIFDDQFSVERPDGSNFTLKIRSTKLEDSAMYFCASSVEAMNTEAFFGQGTRLTVV.

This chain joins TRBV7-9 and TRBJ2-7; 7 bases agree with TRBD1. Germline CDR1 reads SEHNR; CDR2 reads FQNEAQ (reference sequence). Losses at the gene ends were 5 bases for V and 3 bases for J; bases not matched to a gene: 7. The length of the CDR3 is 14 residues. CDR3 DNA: TGTGCCAGCAGCAAGACAGGGTCGCACTACGAGCAGTACTTC. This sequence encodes CASSKTGSHYEQYF.

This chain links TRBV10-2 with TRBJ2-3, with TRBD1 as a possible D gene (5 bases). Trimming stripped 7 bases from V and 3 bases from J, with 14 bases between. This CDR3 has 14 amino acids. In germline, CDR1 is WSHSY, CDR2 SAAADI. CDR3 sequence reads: CASTARGRTDTQYF. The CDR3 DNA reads TGCGCCAGCACCGCTAGGGGTAGGACAGATACGCAGTATTTT.

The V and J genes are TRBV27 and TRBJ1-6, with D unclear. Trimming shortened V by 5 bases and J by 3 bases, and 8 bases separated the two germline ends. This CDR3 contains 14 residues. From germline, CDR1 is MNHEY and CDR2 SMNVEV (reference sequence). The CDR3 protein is CASSRRGYNSPLHF. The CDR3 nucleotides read TGTGCCAGCAGTCGTCGGGGCTATAATTCACCCCTCCACTTT.